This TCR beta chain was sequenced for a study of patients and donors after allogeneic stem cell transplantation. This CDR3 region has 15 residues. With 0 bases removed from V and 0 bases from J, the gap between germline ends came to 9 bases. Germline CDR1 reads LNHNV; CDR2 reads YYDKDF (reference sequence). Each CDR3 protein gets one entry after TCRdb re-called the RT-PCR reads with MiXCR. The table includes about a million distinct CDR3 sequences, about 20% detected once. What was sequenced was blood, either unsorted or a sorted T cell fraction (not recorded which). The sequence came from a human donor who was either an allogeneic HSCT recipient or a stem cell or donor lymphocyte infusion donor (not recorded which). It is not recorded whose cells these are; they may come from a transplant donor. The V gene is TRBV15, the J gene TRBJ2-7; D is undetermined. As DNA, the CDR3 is TGTGCCACCAGCAGAGATAGTGGCAACTCCTACGAGCAGTACTTC. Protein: CATSRDSGNSYEQYF. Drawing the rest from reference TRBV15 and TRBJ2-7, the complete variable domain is DAMVIQNPRYQVTQFGKPVTLSCSQTLNHNVMYWYQQKSSQAPKLLFHYYDKDFNNEADTPDNFQSRRPNTSFCFLDIRSPGLGDTAMYLCATSRDSGNSYEQYFGPGTRLTVT.